The 13 T cell receptor beta chains below all came from one sample that was sequenced in a study of CD8 T cells in Susac syndrome. With random hexamers, reverse transcription was performed on about 0.5 to 1 ug of RNA. TCRdb ran MiXCR on the immunoSEQ multiplex PCR reads and lists one entry per CDR3 protein. The sample holds under 300,000 distinct CDR3 sequences, 96% seen once. The source material was CD4+ T cells from PBMCs. The receptors stem from a human donor with Susac syndrome.

The chain is built from TRBV20-1 and TRBJ1-5, with TRBD1 as a possible D gene (5 bases). The CDR3 runs 12 residues. Germline V CDR1 and CDR2: DFQATT, SNEGSKA (reference sequence). Deletions cut 5 bases from V and 6 bases from J, with 11 bases between. This chain's CDR3 is CSAAGMGQPQHF. The CDR3 DNA sequence: TGCAGTGCTGCAGGGATGGGTCAGCCCCAGCATTTT.

CDR3 nucleotide sequence: TGCAGTGCGCGACCGGGACAGGACTATGGCTACACCTTC. Protein: CSARPGQDYGYTF. The genes are TRBV20-1 and TRBJ1-2, with 8 positions matching TRBD1. The CDR3 runs 13 residues. J gave up 3 bases and V 6 bases, and 6 bases lay outside the gene matches. Germline values: CDR1 DFQATT, CDR2 SNEGSKA (reference sequence).

The chain carries TRBV27 and TRBJ2-7; D uncertain. V lost 2 bases to trimming and J lost 7 bases, with 15 bases between them. The CDR3 has 14 residues. CDR1 is MNHEY and CDR2 is SMNVEV in the germline V gene (reference sequence). This CDR3 reads CASSLAGTSEEQYF. The CDR3 DNA reads as TGTGCCAGCAGTTTAGCAGGTACCTCGGAGGAGCAGTACTTC.

The chain carries TRBV29-1 and TRBJ1-2; tentatively, D is TRBD1 (5 bases). The germline gives CDR1 SQVTM, CDR2 ANQGSEA. CDR3 length: 14 residues. The germline V and J ends were trimmed by 6 bases and 6 bases, with 20 bases remaining between them. The DNA for the CDR3 is TGCAGCGTGGGGGGGGACGCTGAGCCGGATGGCTACACCTTC. As protein: CSVGGDAEPDGYTF.

In this sample, this clonotype turned up once. V gene TRBV7-9 combines with J gene TRBJ2-3; TRBD1 agrees at 8 bases. V lost 10 bases and J lost 4; bases outside the gene matches: 4. CDR3 length: 12 amino acids. CDR1 is SEHNR and CDR2 is FQNEAQ in the germline V gene (reference sequence). The chain's CDR3 is CAISGGADTQYF. For the CDR3, the DNA is TGTGCCATTTCAGGGGGCGCAGATACGCAGTATTTT. The complete variable domain, with remaining parts taken from reference TRBV7-9 and TRBJ2-3, reads DTGVSQNPRHKITKRGQNVTFRCDPISEHNRLYWYRQTLGQGPEFLTYFQNEAQLEKSRLLSDRFSAERPKGSFSTLEIQRTEQGDSAMYLCAISGGADTQYFGPGTRLTVL.

The genes are TRBV14 and TRBJ2-1; D is ambiguous. CDR1 is SGHDN, CDR2 FVKESK, per germline. The CDR3 covers 16 residues. Trimming pared 1 base from V and 8 bases from J, leaving 18 bases between. The CDR3 is CASSQGRLPLSDEQFF. The CDR3 coding sequence is TGTGCCAGCAGCCAAGGGCGACTCCCACTCAGCGATGAGCAGTTCTTC.

The chain employs TRBV30 and TRBJ1-5; possible D gene TRBD1, 6 bases. This CDR3 is 13 amino acids long. The V gene's germline CDR1 is GTSNPN and CDR2 SVGIG (reference sequence). The V gene lost 5 bases and the J gene lost 5 bases, with 13 bases spanning the gap. The CDR3 spells CAWGQRADQPQHF. The CDR3 DNA sequence: TGTGCCTGGGGACAGCGGGCGGATCAGCCCCAGCATTTT. Full variable domain (remainder filled in from reference TRBV30 and TRBJ1-5): SQTIHQWPATLVQPVGSPLSLECTVEGTSNPNLYWYRQAAGRGLQLLFYSVGIGQISSEVPQNLSASRPQDRQFILSSKKLLLSDSGFYLCAWGQRADQPQHFGDGTRLSIL.

The chain carries TRBV2 and TRBJ2-2; D possibly matches TRBD1 or TRBD2 (5 bases each). This CDR3 comprises 13 residues. V was shortened by 6 bases and J by 1 base, with 6 bases between the two germline ends. Germline assignment: CDR1 SNHLY and CDR2 FYNNEI. Here the CDR3 DNA reads TGTGCCAGCAGGGGGGAGAACACCGGGGAGCTGTTTTTT. Encoded protein: CASRGENTGELFF.

The chain links TRBV29-1 to TRBJ2-2; D remains unclear. The germline CDR1 and CDR2 sequences are SQVTM and ANQGSEA. The CDR3 is 14 amino acids. Trimming pared 7 bases from V and 1 base from J, leaving 13 bases between. Here the CDR3 reads CSAYRTLNTGELFF. CDR3 coding DNA: TGCAGCGCCTACCGTACACTGAACACCGGGGAGCTGTTTTTT.

The table lists this clonotype with a count of one. The chain recombines TRBV9 with TRBJ2-1, with D unclear. CDR3 length: 15 amino acids. The ends were cut back, 0 bases at V and 2 bases at J, with 9 bases in the middle. From germline, CDR1 is SGDLS and CDR2 YYNGEE. CDR3 sequence reads: CASSVDRQPYNEQFF. In DNA, the CDR3 is TGTGCCAGCAGCGTAGACCGGCAGCCCTACAATGAGCAGTTCTTC.

The rearrangement uses TRBV20-1 and TRBJ2-2; 9 nucleotides match TRBD2. The trim removed 2 bases at V and 0 bases at J, leaving 7 bases unmatched. In germline, CDR1 is DFQATT, CDR2 SNEGSKA (reference sequence). The CDR3 totals 17 residues. The CDR3 DNA follows: TGCAGTGCTAGACTAGCGGGACGATTCGCGAACACCGGGGAGCTGTTTTTT. It encodes CSARLAGRFANTGELFF.

The genes are TRBV29-1 and TRBJ2-3; D possibly uses TRBD1 or TRBD2 (6 bases each). V was pared by 4 bases and J by 0 bases, with 11 bases between. Germline lookup yields CDR1 SQVTM and CDR2 ANQGSEA. This CDR3 has 14 amino acids. This CDR3 is CSVGWRGSTDTQYF. CDR3 nucleotide sequence: TGCAGCGTTGGGTGGAGGGGGAGCACAGATACGCAGTATTTT.

The chain carries TRBV20-1 and TRBJ1-2; D unresolved. CDR1 DFQATT and CDR2 SNEGSKA come from the germline V gene (reference sequence). There are 11 residues in the CDR3. The chain's CDR3 is CCAHLNYGYTF. CDR3 sequence (DNA): TGCTGCGCTCATCTAAACTATGGCTACACCTTC.